A single sample is the source of the 11 T cell receptor beta chains below, sequenced in a study of T-cell memory formation after mild COVID-19. TCRdb fed the 5' RACE reads into MiXCR, producing one record per CDR3 protein. The sample shows a few hundred thousand distinct CDR3 sequences, about 22% of them seen only once. The sequenced material came from PBMCs or a T cell subset sorted from them (not recorded which). The receptors derive from an adult woman who had mild COVID-19 (a few samples of this study predate the infection). Cell type and time point are not known.

This clonotype appeared a few times. The genes are TRBV5-1 and TRBJ2-3; D is perhaps TRBD1 (6 bases). The germline CDR1 and CDR2 sequences are SGHRS and YFSETQ. The CDR3 is made up of 15 amino acids. Trimming took 4 bases from V and 0 from J, leaving 12 bases between them. CDR3 DNA: TGCGCCAGCAGCAGGGGGACGGCTAGCACAGATACGCAGTATTTT. Translation gives CASSRGTASTDTQYF.

The V gene is TRBV18, the J gene TRBJ2-5; 10 bases are shared with TRBD2. V lost 0 bases to trimming and J lost 2 bases; unmatched junction nucleotides: 3. Germline loops: CDR1 KGHSH, CDR2 LQKENI. This CDR3 has 16 residues. The CDR3 nucleotides read TGTGCCAGCTCACCACCGTCTAGCGGGAGTCAAGAGACCCAGTACTTC. Translated, it gives CASSPPSSGSQETQYF. The full variable domain, with the rest looked up from reference TRBV18 and TRBJ2-5, is NAGVMQNPRHLVRRRGQEARLRCSPMKGHSHVYWYRQLPEEGLKFMVYLQKENIIDESGMPKERFSAEFPKEGPSILRIQQVVRGDSAAYFCASSPPSSGSQETQYFGPGTRLLVL.

The chain links TRBV12-3 or TRBV12-4 to TRBJ1-1, with D maybe TRBD1 (6 bases). Trimming removed 7 bases at V and 1 base at J, with 13 bases between. The CDR3 is 14 residues long. The CDR3: CASNSLTGNTEAFF. The CDR3 bases are TGTGCCAGCAATTCCTTGACAGGGAACACTGAAGCTTTCTTT.

This clonotype showed up just a few times. The chain recombines TRBV4-2 with TRBJ2-3; 9 bases line up with TRBD2. J gave up 4 bases and V 4 bases, and 6 bases lay outside the gene matches. The germline V gene has CDR1 LGHNA and CDR2 YNFKEQ. The CDR3 sequence is 15 residues long. In nucleotides, the CDR3 is TGTGCCAGCAGCCGGTATAGCGGGAGAGCAGATACGCAGTATTTT. This translates into CASSRYSGRADTQYF.

This clonotype was detected only once. V gene TRBV28 combines with J gene TRBJ2-6, with a possible D match to TRBD2 (5 bases). With 3 bases removed from V and 4 bases from J, the gap between germline ends came to 10 bases. This CDR3 comprises 15 residues. Looked up from germline, CDR1 is MDHEN and CDR2 is SYDVKM. The CDR3 loop is CASSFRGTGANVLTF. The CDR3, as DNA: TGTGCCAGCAGTTTCCGGGGAACAGGGGCCAACGTCCTGACTTTC.

The CDR3 loop reads CASSESEEGWGNTEAFF. The CDR3 DNA reads TGTGCCAGCAGTGAGTCAGAGGAGGGATGGGGGAACACTGAAGCTTTCTTT. V usage is TRBV2 and J usage is TRBJ1-1; D not resolved. The CDR3 consists of 17 residues. V lost 3 bases, J lost 1 base, and 18 bases lay in between. CDR1 and CDR2 (germline): SNHLY, FYNNEI.

This clonotype was counted only a few times. J is TRBJ2-3 and V is TRBV20-1; D possibly corresponds to TRBD2 (6 bases). V lost 1 base and J lost 2, with 13 bases in between. The CDR3 has 15 residues. CDR1 is DFQATT and CDR2 is SNEGSKA in the germline V gene (reference sequence). CDR3 DNA sequence: TGCAGTGCTAGAGCTAGCGCCCAATCCACAGATACGCAGTATTTT. It specifies CSARASAQSTDTQYF.

This clonotype has only a few counts. J is TRBJ2-7 and V is TRBV5-1, with 8 positions matching TRBD1. This CDR3 is built from 16 residues. The V and J ends lost 0 bases and 2 bases, in that order; junction bases with no gene match: 7. Germline V gene data show CDR1 as SGHRS and CDR2 as YFSETQ. CDR3 amino acids: CASSLAPGQAPYEQYF. In DNA, the CDR3 is TGCGCCAGCAGCTTGGCCCCGGGACAGGCACCCTACGAGCAGTACTTC.

This clonotype showed up just a few times. CDR3 DNA: TGTGCCAGCAGTGACCGACAGGGGAACACCATATATTTT. It codes for CASSDRQGNTIYF. The chain uses TRBV12-3 or TRBV12-4 and TRBJ1-3, with 8 bases lining up with TRBD1. Trimming took 5 bases from V and 7 from J; bases not matched to a gene: 4. The CDR3 totals 13 residues.

V is TRBV13 and J is TRBJ2-3; 13 bases align to TRBD2. There are 17 residues in the CDR3. Germline V gene data show CDR1 as PRHDT and CDR2 as FYEKMQ (reference sequence). With V trimmed by 5 bases and J by 0 bases, 5 bases remained unmatched. CDR3 protein: CASSLWTSGGSTDTQYF. The DNA of the CDR3 is TGTGCCAGCAGCCTCTGGACTAGCGGGGGTAGCACAGATACGCAGTATTTT.

The rearrangement uses TRBV5-6 and TRBJ2-5; 9 nucleotides match TRBD1. This CDR3 is built from 18 residues. CDR1 and CDR2 from the germline V gene are SGHDT and YYEEEE. J was trimmed by 5 bases and V by 0 bases; bases with no gene match: 14. CDR3 sequence: CASSLVAGQGSLRETQYF. The CDR3 nucleotides read TGTGCCAGCAGCTTGGTGGCGGGACAGGGCTCTCTTAGGGAGACCCAGTACTTC.